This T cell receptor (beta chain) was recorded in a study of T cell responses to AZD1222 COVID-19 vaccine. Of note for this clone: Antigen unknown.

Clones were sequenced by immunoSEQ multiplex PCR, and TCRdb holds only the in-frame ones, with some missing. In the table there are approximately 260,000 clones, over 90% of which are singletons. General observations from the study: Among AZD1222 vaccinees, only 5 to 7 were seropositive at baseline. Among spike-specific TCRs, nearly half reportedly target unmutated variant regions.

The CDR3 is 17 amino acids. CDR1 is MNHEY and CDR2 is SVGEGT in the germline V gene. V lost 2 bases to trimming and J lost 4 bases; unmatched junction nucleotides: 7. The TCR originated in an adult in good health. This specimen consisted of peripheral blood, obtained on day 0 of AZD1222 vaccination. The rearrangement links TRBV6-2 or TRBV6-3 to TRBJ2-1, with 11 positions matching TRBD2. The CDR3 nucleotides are TGTGCCAGCAGTTACATGGGGGGGACTAGCGGATACAATGAGCAGTTCTTC. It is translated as CASSYMGGTSGYNEQFF.